This T cell receptor beta chain was identified in a study of T cells after posttransplantation cyclophosphamide. Study-wide findings and caveats: TRB clonality was highly associated with recipient CMV seropositivity and reactivation.

Germline values: CDR1 SGHVS, CDR2 FQNEAQ. CDR3 length: 17 amino acids. With V trimmed by 5 bases and J by 0 bases, 8 bases remained unmatched. Remarks on this clone: Its specificity is not known.

Repertoires were generated with immunoSEQ multiplex PCR, while TCRdb's copy carries only in-frame clones and drops some. The sample holds some 52,000 clones, about 86% seen once. Sequences were obtained from PBMCs. This clonotype was obtained from a man aged 25-40 years with a blood cancer, CMV-positive, and with a related stem cell donor. The J gene is TRBJ1-1, the V gene TRBV7-8, with TRBD1 matching over 11 bases. CDR3 in amino acids: CASSPDRGLRLNTEAFF. DNA for the CDR3: TGTGCCAGCAGCCCGGACAGGGGGCTTAGGCTGAACACTGAAGCTTTCTTT. Full variable domain (rest looked up from reference TRBV7-8 and TRBJ1-1): GAGVSQSPRYKVAKRGQDVALRCDPISGHVSLFWYQQALGQGPEFLTYFQNEAQLDKSGLPSDRFFAERPEGSVSTLKIQRTQQEDSAVYLCASSPDRGLRLNTEAFFGQGTRLTVV.